This TCR beta chain was identified during a study of blood T cells in healthy people across ages. Study-level points and caveats: There was a strong correlation between TCR beta diversity and naive T cell percentage.

Per sample, extraction of total RNA gave at least 5.5 micrograms in every case. This clonotype was detected many times. The antigen remains undetermined. V was pared by 4 bases and J by 6 bases, with 13 bases between. The CDR3 spans 14 residues. Germline V gene sequence: CDR1 DFQATT, CDR2 SNEGSKA (reference sequence). With a J-beta primer mix and a sample-barcoded 5' primer, a second PCR ran roughly 6 to 11 cycles. TCRdb re-derived calls from the 5' RACE reads in MiXCR, one entry per CDR3 protein. The sample carries around 1.7 million distinct CDR3 sequences, approximately 28% recorded once. The V and J genes are TRBV20-1 and TRBJ1-6; D gene ambiguous. The sequence was obtained from a woman in her twenties or thirties in good health. The sample was blood. CDR3 nucleotide sequence: TGCAGTGCTACAATTACGGACCCTAATTCACCCCTCCACTTT. Translating it yields CSATITDPNSPLHF.